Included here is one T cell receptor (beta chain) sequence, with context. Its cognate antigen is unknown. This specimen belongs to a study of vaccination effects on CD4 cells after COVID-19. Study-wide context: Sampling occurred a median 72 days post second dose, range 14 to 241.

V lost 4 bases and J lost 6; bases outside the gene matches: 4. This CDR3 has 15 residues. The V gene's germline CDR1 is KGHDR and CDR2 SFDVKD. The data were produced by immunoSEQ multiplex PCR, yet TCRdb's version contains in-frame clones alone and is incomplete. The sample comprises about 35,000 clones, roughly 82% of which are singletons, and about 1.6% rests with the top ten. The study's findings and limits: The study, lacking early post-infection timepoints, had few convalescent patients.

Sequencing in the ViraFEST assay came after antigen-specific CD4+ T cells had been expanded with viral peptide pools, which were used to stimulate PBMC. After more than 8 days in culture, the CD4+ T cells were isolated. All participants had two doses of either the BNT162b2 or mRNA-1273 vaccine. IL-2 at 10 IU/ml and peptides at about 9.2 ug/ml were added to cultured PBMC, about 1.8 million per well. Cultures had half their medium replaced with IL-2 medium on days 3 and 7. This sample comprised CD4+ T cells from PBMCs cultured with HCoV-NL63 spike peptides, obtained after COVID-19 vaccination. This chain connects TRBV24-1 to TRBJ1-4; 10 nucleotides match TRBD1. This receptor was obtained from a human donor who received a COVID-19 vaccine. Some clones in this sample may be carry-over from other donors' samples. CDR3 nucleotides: TGTGCCACCAGTGACCCCGGGACAGGGGATGAAAAACTGTTTTTT. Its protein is CATSDPGTGDEKLFF.